This is a list of T cell receptor beta chains from one sample in a study of CD8+CD57+ T cells in acquired aplastic anemia. MiXCR, run by TCRdb on the reads, gives a single entry per CDR3 protein. The sample carries 190,000 or so distinct CDR3 sequences, around 60% recorded once. The specimen sequenced was sorted CD4+, CD8+, or CD8+CD57+ T cells (not recorded which) from PBMCs. The receptors here all came from a human donor in good health. Both conserved end residues are part of each CDR3. A D gene is named only where the DNA matches it firmly. The size entry is marked missing in some rows and otherwise reads once, few, many or a size class.

J gene	clone size	D gene	V gene	CDR3 DNA	CDR3 protein
TRBJ2-7	-	-	TRBV5-4	TGTGCCAGCAGTAGGGACTCTATCGAGCAGTACTTC	CASSRDSIEQYF
TRBJ1-2	-	TRBD1	TRBV15	TGTGCCACCAGCAGAGACCCAGGGGGCGATGGCTACACCTTC	CATSRDPGGDGYTF
TRBJ2-5	-	TRBD2	TRBV10-2	TGCGCCAGCAGTGGAGCGGGGTTTCAAGAGGCCCAGTACTTC	CASSGAGFQEAQYF
TRBJ1-2	-	TRBD1	TRBV20-1	TGCAGTCCGCGACAGGGGTTGGATGGCTACACCTTC	CSPRQGLDGYTF
TRBJ2-7	-	-	TRBV25-1	TGTGCCAGCGAGGGGCAGGGATACTACGAGCAGCACTTC	CASEGQGYYEQHF
TRBJ1-1	-	-	TRBV29-1	TGCAGCGTCGCCGTGAGGGCGAACACTGAAGCTTTCTTT	CSVAVRANTEAFF
TRBJ1-2	many	-	TRBV6-2/TRBV6-3	TGTGCCAGCACCCAACAGGGACCTAATGGCTACACCTTC	CASTQQGPNGYTF
TRBJ2-1	-	-	TRBV19	TGTGCCAGTAGTTCGCGACTAGTTACTGAGCAGTTCTTC	CASSSRLVTEQFF
TRBJ1-3	-	-	TRBV9	TGTGCCAGCAGCGAGGGCCACCTCTCTGGAAACACCATATATTTT	CASSEGHLSGNTIYF
TRBJ2-7	many	-	TRBV20-1	TGCAGTGCTAGTGGTCGGGACTTCGCCTACGAGCAGTACTTC	CSASGRDFAYEQYF
TRBJ1-5	-	-	TRBV19	TGTGCCAGTACCAAGGACAATCAGCCCCAGCATTTT	CASTKDNQPQHF
TRBJ2-2	-	-	TRBV28	TGTGCCAGCAGGTTCAGGGGTTTAGGGAATACCGGGGAGCTGTTTTTT	CASRFRGLGNTGELFF
TRBJ1-6	few	-	TRBV12-3/TRBV12-4	TGTGCCAGCAGTTCGGTCAGTCGGTCTCCCCTCCACTTT	CASSSVSRSPLHF
TRBJ2-7	few	TRBD1	TRBV12-3/TRBV12-4	TGTGCCAGCCGGGACAGCGGTTACTCCTACGAGCAGTACTTC	CASRDSGYSYEQYF
TRBJ1-2	-	-	TRBV6-6	TGTGCCAGCAGTTACGGGGCCACGACAGCTAACTATGGCTACACCTTC	CASSYGATTANYGYTF
TRBJ1-1	-	TRBD1	TRBV6-6	TGTGCCAGCCGGCAAATAGGGGGCGAAGGGCCTGAAGCTTTCTTT	CASRQIGGEGPEAFF
TRBJ2-7	many	-	TRBV6-5	TGTGCCAGCAGTTACCAGGGTTACGAGCAGTACTTC	CASSYQGYEQYF
TRBJ2-5	-	TRBD2	TRBV24-1	TGTGCCACCGCAAGGACTAGCGGGAGGACCTCCCAAGAGACCCAGTACTTC	CATARTSGRTSQETQYF
TRBJ1-2	-	-	TRBV2	TGTGCCAGCAGTGCACAGGGTATTTGGGGCTACACCTTC	CASSAQGIWGYTF
TRBJ1-5	-	-	TRBV10-2	TGCGCCAGCAGTCATAGGCAGGGCATGGATCAGCCCCAGCATTTT	CASSHRQGMDQPQHF
TRBJ2-3	many	-	TRBV7-9	TGTGCCAGCAGCCCCACTCCCGCCACAGATACGCAGTATTTT	CASSPTPATDTQYF
TRBJ2-1	few	TRBD2	TRBV27	TGTGCCAGCAGTTTTAGCGGGAATACCTACAATGAGCAGTTCTTC	CASSFSGNTYNEQFF